Below, 25 T cell receptor beta chains from the same sample are listed, as sequenced in a study of T cell repertoires in ileal Crohn's disease. Using immunoSEQ multiplex PCR, the repertoire was profiled, and TCRdb retains in-frame clones only, with some absent. Seen here are approximately 17,000 clones, 70% to 90% observed once, and the top ten hold about 6%. Sequencing was carried out using ileal tissue. Receptor source: an adult with Crohn's disease.

The chain has TRBV11-3 and TRBJ2-7; tentatively, D is TRBD1 (5 bases). The CDR3 runs to 13 residues. Germline CDR1 and CDR2: SGHNT and YENEEA. V was cut by 5 bases and J by 7 bases, with 15 bases left in between. CDR3 coding DNA: TGTGCCAGCAGCCCTGAAGGGGTGGGGGAGCAGTACTTC. This gives the protein CASSPEGVGEQYF.

This chain uses TRBV25-1 with TRBJ2-7, with a tentative D call TRBD2 (6 bases). The CDR3 length is 16 residues. V was trimmed by 7 bases and J by 0 bases, leaving 19 bases between them. Germline V gene data show CDR1 as MGHDK and CDR2 as SYGVNS. Here the CDR3 reads CASTLEGAGSSYEQYF. In DNA form, the CDR3 reads TGTGCCAGCACCCTCGAAGGGGCGGGGAGCTCCTACGAGCAGTACTTC.

The V call is TRBV18, the J call TRBJ2-3, with TRBD2 identical over 10 bases. Germline CDR1 is KGHSH and CDR2 is LQKENI. The junction had 1 base not matched to a gene; V was cut back by 0 bases and J by 4 bases. This CDR3 is built from 15 residues. DNA of the CDR3: TGTGCCAGCTCACCACCGGGACTAGCGTCAGATACGCAGTATTTT. This gives the protein CASSPPGLASDTQYF.

This rearrangement joins TRBV30 to TRBJ1-5; D gene unclear. V gave up 0 bases and J gave up 2 bases, with 5 bases separating them. The length of the CDR3 is 13 residues. Germline CDR1 is GTSNPN and CDR2 is SVGIG (reference sequence). CDR3 sequence: CAWSVLGNQPQHF. The CDR3 DNA sequence: TGTGCCTGGAGTGTTTTAGGCAATCAGCCCCAGCATTTT.

The chain employs TRBV19 and TRBJ1-4; D is possibly TRBD1 (6 bases). The CDR3 runs 13 residues. The V end lost 7 bases, the J end lost 4 bases, and 10 bases lay between the germline ends. CDR1 LNHDA and CDR2 SQIVND come from the germline V gene (reference sequence). CDR3 nucleotide sequence: TGTGCCAGTAAAAACAGGGTTAATGAAAAACTGTTTTTT. Its protein is CASKNRVNEKLFF.

This clone is large in the sample. The gene calls are TRBV4-1 and TRBJ1-2; D unresolved. V dropped 0 bases and J dropped 3 bases, with 11 bases sitting between them. CDR3 length equals 15 residues. Germline V lookup: CDR1 MGHRA, CDR2 YSYEKL. For the CDR3, the DNA is TGCGCCAGCAGCCAAGAAAATGGCAGGTACTATGGCTACACCTTC. Protein: CASSQENGRYYGYTF.

The chain uses TRBV5-5 and TRBJ1-3; D is possibly TRBD1 (5 bases). Trimming left V 4 bases short and J 3 bases short, with 20 bases between. The germline V gene encodes CDR1 SGHKS and CDR2 YYEKEE (reference sequence). The CDR3 runs 17 residues. CDR3 nucleotides: TGTGCCAGCAGCCTAGGCCCGGGGGATCTCCTTGGAAACACCATATATTTT. This translates into CASSLGPGDLLGNTIYF.

The chain is built from TRBV29-1 and TRBJ2-1, with 7 bases lining up with TRBD2. The CDR3 consists of 12 residues. Germline assignment: CDR1 SQVTM and CDR2 ANQGSEA. V gave up 7 bases and J gave up 10 bases; unmatched junction bases: 10. In DNA form, the CDR3 reads TGCAGCGGTGGACGGGGGGTAGGGGAGCAGTTCTTC. Protein product: CSGGRGVGEQFF.

This clone was picked up a small number of times. The rearrangement links TRBV11-2 to TRBJ1-2; 10 nucleotides agree with TRBD1. V lost 5 bases to trimming and J lost 5 bases; unmatched junction nucleotides: 8. The length of the CDR3 is 15 residues. Germline lookup yields CDR1 SGHAT and CDR2 FQNNGV. The CDR3 protein is CASSPGDRGNYGYTF. The CDR3 DNA is TGTGCCAGCAGCCCCGGGGACAGGGGAAATTATGGCTACACCTTC.

The chain is built from TRBV5-4 and TRBJ1-2, with TRBD1 matching over 11 bases. CDR1 is SGHNT and CDR2 is YYREEE in the germline V gene (reference sequence). V lost 0 bases to trimming and J lost 4 bases; unmatched junction nucleotides: 11. The CDR3 is 18 amino acids. The chain's CDR3 is CASSLDWRGTGGIYGYTF. The DNA for the CDR3 is TGTGCCAGCAGCTTGGATTGGAGAGGGACAGGGGGGATCTATGGCTACACCTTC.

In this sample, this clone turned up a few times. The chain employs TRBV7-9 and TRBJ1-2, with 7 bases lining up with TRBD1. From germline, CDR1 is SEHNR and CDR2 FQNEAQ (reference sequence). The CDR3 contains 16 residues. J lost 2 bases, V lost 6 bases, and 12 bases had no gene match. CDR3 nucleotide sequence: TGTGCCAGCAGTGCCGGGACAGCCGTCTTAAACTATGGCTACACCTTC. It is translated as CASSAGTAVLNYGYTF.

The V gene is TRBV6-1, the J gene TRBJ2-7; a possible D gene is TRBD2 (6 bases). The CDR3 is 14 amino acids. Trimming stripped 7 bases from V and 2 bases from J, with 15 bases between. Germline V gene lookup returns CDR1 MNHNS and CDR2 SASEGT. CDR3 nucleotides: TGTGCCAGCAACCTAGAAGCGGGCACCTACGAGCAGTACTTC. Translation gives CASNLEAGTYEQYF.

This clone was counted only a few times. The V and J genes are TRBV7-6 and TRBJ2-7, with 9 bases that match TRBD2. CDR3 size: 16 residues. CDR1 and CDR2 from the germline V gene are SGHVS and FNYEAQ. After removal of 0 bases from V and 2 bases from J, the junction contained 5 bases not matched to a gene. The CDR3: CASSLAMTSGAYEQYF. In DNA form, the CDR3 reads TGTGCCAGCAGCTTAGCGATGACTAGCGGCGCCTACGAGCAGTACTTC.

This rearrangement joins TRBV5-1 to TRBJ2-2, with 10 bases fitting TRBD2. The V segment lost 9 bases and the J segment 4 bases; nucleotides outside the gene matches: 6. The CDR3 is made up of 14 amino acids. Germline values: CDR1 SGHRS, CDR2 YFSETQ. CDR3 coding DNA: TGCGCCAACCGACTAGCGGGCACCACCGGGGAGCTGTTTTTT. Translation: CANRLAGTTGELFF.

The chain is built from TRBV6-1 and TRBJ1-1; 7 nucleotides agree with TRBD1. There are 14 residues in the CDR3. The germline CDR1 and CDR2 sequences are MNHNS and SASEGT. Unmatched junction bases numbered 8, after V lost 6 bases and J lost 4 bases. This CDR3 is CASRTGQASTEAFF. The CDR3 DNA sequence: TGTGCCAGCAGAACCGGACAGGCCTCCACTGAAGCTTTCTTT.

This chain joins TRBV7-3 and TRBJ2-2, with D hard to call. Trimming removed 6 bases from V and 7 bases from J, with 15 bases in between. The CDR3 consists of 14 residues. Germline values: CDR1 SGHTA, CDR2 FQGTGA. The CDR3 bases are TGTGCCAGCAGTTCTCCGAGAGCGATCGGGGAGCTGTTTTTT. Translating it yields CASSSPRAIGELFF.

V usage is TRBV19 and J usage is TRBJ1-2; D is ambiguous. The V end was cut by 3 bases, the J end by 3 bases, with 14 bases between. Germline CDR1 is LNHDA and CDR2 is SQIVND (reference sequence). The CDR3 loop spans 15 amino acids. The CDR3 loop reads CASSILGGHYYGYTF. CDR3 DNA sequence: TGTGCCAGTAGTATTTTGGGAGGGCATTACTATGGCTACACCTTC. Filled out from reference TRBV19 and TRBJ1-2, the complete variable domain reads DGGITQSPKYLFRKEGQNVTLSCEQNLNHDAMYWYRQDPGQGLRLIYYSQIVNDFQKGDIAEGYSVSREKKESFPLTVTSAQKNPTAFYLCASSILGGHYYGYTFGSGTRLTVV.

This rearrangement joins TRBV5-1 to TRBJ2-2; D possibly corresponds to TRBD2 (5 bases). Looked up from germline, CDR1 is SGHRS and CDR2 is YFSETQ. This CDR3 region has 14 residues. Trimming stripped 0 bases from V and 6 bases from J, with 9 bases between. The CDR3 region is CASSLVEVSGELFF. The CDR3 DNA follows: TGCGCCAGCAGCTTGGTGGAGGTTTCCGGGGAGCTGTTTTTT.

The chain joins TRBV6-4 to TRBJ2-2; 10 bases agree with TRBD2. V lost 4 bases to trimming and J lost 3 bases; unmatched junction nucleotides: 2. Germline V CDR1 and CDR2: MRHNA, SNTAGT. The CDR3 is 15 amino acids. CDR3 amino acids: CASSVLAGDTGELFF. CDR3 nucleotides: TGTGCCAGCAGTGTCCTAGCGGGAGACACCGGGGAGCTGTTTTTT.

The genes are TRBV7-8 and TRBJ2-2, with 9 nucleotides matching TRBD1. The CDR3 totals 16 residues. The germline V gene encodes CDR1 SGHVS and CDR2 FQNEAQ. J gave up 6 bases and V 4 bases, and 9 bases lay outside the gene matches. CDR3 residues: CASSSGTGTGPGELFF. The CDR3 DNA sequence: TGTGCCAGCAGCTCGGGAACCGGGACAGGGCCCGGGGAGCTGTTTTTT.

The V gene is TRBV4-2, the J gene TRBJ2-1, with 9 bases matching TRBD2. In germline, CDR1 is LGHNA, CDR2 YNFKEQ. The J segment lost 7 bases and the V segment lost 4 bases, leaving 14 bases of the junction unmatched. The CDR3 loop spans 17 amino acids. The CDR3 DNA is TGTGCCAGCAGCCTTGGCGGGAGGGGCGGGAGGACTAATGAGCAGTTCTTC. Its protein is CASSLGGRGGRTNEQFF.

The count of this clone is one. The chain couples TRBV7-9 to TRBJ2-7; 8 bases are shared with TRBD2. Trimming cost V 4 bases and J 8 bases; bases outside gene matches: 7. The CDR3 is made up of 13 amino acids. Germline V gene sequence: CDR1 SEHNR, CDR2 FQNEAQ (reference sequence). CDR3 coding DNA: TGTGCCAGCAGCTGGAAGCGGGAGAACCAGCAGTACTTC. Translating gives CASSWKRENQQYF.

This sequence joins TRBV14 and TRBJ1-5; the D gene is possibly TRBD1 (5 bases). CDR1 is SGHDN, CDR2 FVKESK, per germline. The CDR3 is made up of 13 amino acids. Between the trimmed V and J ends, which lost 4 bases and 1 base, there was a span of 5 bases. CDR3 bases: TGTGCCAGCAGCCCAGGGAGCAATCAGCCCCAGCATTTT. Residues: CASSPGSNQPQHF.

The chain joins TRBV30 to TRBJ2-3; TRBD2 is a possible D gene (6 bases). Germline CDR1 reads GTSNPN; CDR2 reads SVGIG (reference sequence). The V end was cut by 1 base, the J end by 6 bases, with 14 bases between. The CDR3 has 14 amino acids. CDR3 DNA: TGTGCCTGGAGTGAAGCCCGGGGGAAGGATACGCAGTATTTT. This translates into CAWSEARGKDTQYF.

The chain joins TRBV7-9 to TRBJ2-2, with D possibly being TRBD1 (6 bases). The CDR3 extends over 15 amino acids. Germline CDR1 SEHNR, CDR2 FQNEAQ (reference sequence). Deletions cut 6 bases from V and 2 bases from J, with 13 bases between. CDR3 DNA sequence: TGTGCCAGCAGACCCGGACAGCTCAACACCGGGGAGCTGTTTTTT. It translates to CASRPGQLNTGELFF.